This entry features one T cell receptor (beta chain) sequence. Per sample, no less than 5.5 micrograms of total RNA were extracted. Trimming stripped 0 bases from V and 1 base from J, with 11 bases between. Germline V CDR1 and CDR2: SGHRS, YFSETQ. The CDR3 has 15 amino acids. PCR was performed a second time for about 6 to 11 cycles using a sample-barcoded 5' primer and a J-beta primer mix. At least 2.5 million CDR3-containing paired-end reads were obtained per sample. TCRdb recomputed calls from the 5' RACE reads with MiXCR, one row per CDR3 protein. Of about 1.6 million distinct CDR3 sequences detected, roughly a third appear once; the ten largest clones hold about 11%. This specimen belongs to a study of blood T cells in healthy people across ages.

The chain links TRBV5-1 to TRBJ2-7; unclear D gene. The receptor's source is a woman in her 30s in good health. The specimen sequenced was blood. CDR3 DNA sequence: TGCGCCAGCAGCTTGGACACAGCTCAATCCTACGAGCAGTACTTC. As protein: CASSLDTAQSYEQYF.